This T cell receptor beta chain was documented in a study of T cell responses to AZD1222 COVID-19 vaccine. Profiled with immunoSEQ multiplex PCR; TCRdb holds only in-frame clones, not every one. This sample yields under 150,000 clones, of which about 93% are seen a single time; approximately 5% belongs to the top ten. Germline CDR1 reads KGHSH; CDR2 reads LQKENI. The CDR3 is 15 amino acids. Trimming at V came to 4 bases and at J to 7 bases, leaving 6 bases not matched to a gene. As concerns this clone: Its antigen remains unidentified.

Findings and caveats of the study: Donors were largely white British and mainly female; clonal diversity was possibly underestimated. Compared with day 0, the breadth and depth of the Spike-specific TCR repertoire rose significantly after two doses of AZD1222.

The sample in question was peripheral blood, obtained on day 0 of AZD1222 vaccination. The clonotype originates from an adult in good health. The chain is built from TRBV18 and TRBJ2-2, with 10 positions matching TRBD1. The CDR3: CASSRQGAQVGELFF. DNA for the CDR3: TGTGCCAGCTCACGACAGGGGGCGCAGGTCGGGGAGCTGTTTTTT.